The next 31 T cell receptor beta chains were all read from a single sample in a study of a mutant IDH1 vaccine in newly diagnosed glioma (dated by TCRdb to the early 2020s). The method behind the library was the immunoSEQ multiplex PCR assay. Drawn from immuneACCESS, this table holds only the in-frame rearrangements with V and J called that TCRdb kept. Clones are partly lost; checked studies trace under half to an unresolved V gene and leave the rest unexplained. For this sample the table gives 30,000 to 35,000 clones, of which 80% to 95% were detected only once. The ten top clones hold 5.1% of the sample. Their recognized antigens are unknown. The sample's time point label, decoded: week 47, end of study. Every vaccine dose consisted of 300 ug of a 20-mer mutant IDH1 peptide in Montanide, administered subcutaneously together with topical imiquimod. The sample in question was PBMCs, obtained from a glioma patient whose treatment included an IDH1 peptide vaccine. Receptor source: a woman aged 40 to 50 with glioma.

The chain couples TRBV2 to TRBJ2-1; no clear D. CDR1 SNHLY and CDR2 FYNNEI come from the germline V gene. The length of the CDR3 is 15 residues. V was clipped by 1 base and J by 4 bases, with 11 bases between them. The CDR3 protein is CASSEGLSQYNEQFF. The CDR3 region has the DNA TGTGCCAGCAGTGAAGGGCTATCGCAGTACAATGAGCAGTTCTTC.

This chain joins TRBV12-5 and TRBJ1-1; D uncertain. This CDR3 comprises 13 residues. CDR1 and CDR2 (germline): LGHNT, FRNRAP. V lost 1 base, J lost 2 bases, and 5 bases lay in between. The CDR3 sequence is CASGLGLNTEAFF. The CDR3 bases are TGTGCTAGTGGTTTGGGACTTAACACTGAAGCTTTCTTT.

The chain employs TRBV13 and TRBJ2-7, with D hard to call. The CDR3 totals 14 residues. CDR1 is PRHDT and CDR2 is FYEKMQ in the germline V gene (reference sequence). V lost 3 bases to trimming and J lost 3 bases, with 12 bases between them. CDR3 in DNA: TGTGCCAGCAGCTTGGTAGGGTCTAGCTACGAGCAGTACTTC. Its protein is CASSLVGSSYEQYF.

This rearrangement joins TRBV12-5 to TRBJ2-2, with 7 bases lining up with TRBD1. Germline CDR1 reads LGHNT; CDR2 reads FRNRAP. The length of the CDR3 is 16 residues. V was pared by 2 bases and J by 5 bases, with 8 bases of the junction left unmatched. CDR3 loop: CASGLMAGGWTGELFF. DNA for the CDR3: TGTGCTAGTGGTTTGATGGCAGGGGGATGGACCGGGGAGCTGTTTTTT.

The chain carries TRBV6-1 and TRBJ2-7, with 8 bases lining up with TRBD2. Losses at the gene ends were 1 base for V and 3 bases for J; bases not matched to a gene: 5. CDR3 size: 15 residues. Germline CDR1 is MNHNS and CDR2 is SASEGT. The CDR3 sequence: CASSEGAGVVYEQYF. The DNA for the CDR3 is TGTGCCAGCAGTGAAGGAGCGGGAGTGGTCTACGAGCAGTACTTC.

CDR3 bases: TGCGCCAGCAGCCAAGAGGCAACCGGGGAGCTGTTTTTT. Translating it yields CASSQEATGELFF. The chain employs TRBV4-3 and TRBJ2-2, with no clear D. Trimming removed 0 bases at V and 5 bases at J, with 4 bases between. CDR1 is LGHNA, CDR2 YSLEER, per germline. CDR3 length: 13 residues.

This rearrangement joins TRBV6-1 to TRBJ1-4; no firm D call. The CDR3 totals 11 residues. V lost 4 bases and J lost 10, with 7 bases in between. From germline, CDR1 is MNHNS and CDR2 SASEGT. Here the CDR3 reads CASSVSRKLFF. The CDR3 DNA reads TGTGCCAGCAGTGTCTCCCGAAAACTGTTTTTT.

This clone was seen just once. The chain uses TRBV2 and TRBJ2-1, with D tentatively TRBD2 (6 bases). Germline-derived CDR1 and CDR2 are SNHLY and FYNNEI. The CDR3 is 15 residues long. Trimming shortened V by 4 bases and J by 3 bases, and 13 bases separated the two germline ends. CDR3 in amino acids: CASSGLWGDYNEQFF. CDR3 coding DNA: TGTGCCAGCAGTGGCCTCTGGGGGGACTACAATGAGCAGTTCTTC.

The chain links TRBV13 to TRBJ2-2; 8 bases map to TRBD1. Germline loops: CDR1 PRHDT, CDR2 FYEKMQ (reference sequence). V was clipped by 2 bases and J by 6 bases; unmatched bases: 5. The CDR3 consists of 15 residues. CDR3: CASSLNQGAAGELFF. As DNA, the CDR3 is TGTGCCAGCAGCTTAAACCAGGGGGCTGCCGGGGAGCTGTTTTTT.

CDR3 sequence: CASSLAVVGQPQHF. CDR3 bases: TGTGCCAGCAGCTTAGCGGTCGTGGGTCAGCCCCAGCATTTT. This chain links TRBV7-8 with TRBJ1-5; D remains ambiguous. Germline values: CDR1 SGHVS, CDR2 FQNEAQ. V was cut by 0 bases and J by 6 bases, with 9 bases left in between. This CDR3 region has 14 residues.

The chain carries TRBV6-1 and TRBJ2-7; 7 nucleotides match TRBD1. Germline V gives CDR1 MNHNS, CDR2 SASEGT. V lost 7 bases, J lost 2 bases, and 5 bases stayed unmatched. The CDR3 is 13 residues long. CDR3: CASTGQETYEQYF. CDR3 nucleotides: TGTGCCAGCACAGGACAGGAGACCTACGAGCAGTACTTC.

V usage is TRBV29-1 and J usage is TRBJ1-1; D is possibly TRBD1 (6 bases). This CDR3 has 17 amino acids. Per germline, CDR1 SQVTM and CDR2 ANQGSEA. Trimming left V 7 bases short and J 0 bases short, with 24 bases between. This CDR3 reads CSAYGGPNGIMNTEAFF. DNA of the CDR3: TGCAGCGCCTATGGGGGGCCCAACGGTATTATGAACACTGAAGCTTTCTTT.

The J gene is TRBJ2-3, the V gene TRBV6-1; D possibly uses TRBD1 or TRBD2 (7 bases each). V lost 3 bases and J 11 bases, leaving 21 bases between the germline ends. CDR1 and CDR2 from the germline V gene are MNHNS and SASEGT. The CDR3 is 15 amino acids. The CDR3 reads CASSEWEGAWGRQYF. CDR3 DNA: TGTGCCAGCAGTGAGTGGGAGGGGGCATGGGGGAGGCAGTATTTT.

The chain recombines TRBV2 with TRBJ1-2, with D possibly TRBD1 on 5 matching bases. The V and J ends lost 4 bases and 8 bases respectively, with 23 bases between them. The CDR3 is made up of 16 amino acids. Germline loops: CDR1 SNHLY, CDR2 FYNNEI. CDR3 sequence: CASSGVGTRQHRGYTF. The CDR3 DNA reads TGTGCCAGCAGTGGCGTTGGGACGCGGCAGCACCGCGGCTACACCTTC.

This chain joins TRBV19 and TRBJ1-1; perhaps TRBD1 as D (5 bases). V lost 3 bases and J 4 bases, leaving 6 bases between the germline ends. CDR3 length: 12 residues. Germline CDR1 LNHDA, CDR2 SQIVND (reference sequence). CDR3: CASSITGTEAFF. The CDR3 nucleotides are TGTGCCAGTAGTATCACAGGCACTGAAGCTTTCTTT.

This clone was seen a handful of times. CDR3 nucleotides: TGTGCCAGCAGCTTAGGGGCTAGCGGGAGTCCGGGGGAGACCCAGTACTTC. Protein product: CASSLGASGSPGETQYF. The chain couples TRBV7-2 to TRBJ2-5, with 10 nucleotides matching TRBD2. The CDR3 contains 17 residues. Trimming removed 1 base from V and 5 bases from J; junction bases left unmatched: 10. From germline, CDR1 is SGHTA and CDR2 FQGNSA.

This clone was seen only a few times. The CDR3 protein is CASSSASGREKLFF. CDR3 sequence (DNA): TGCGCCAGCAGCTCCGCCTCAGGCAGGGAAAAACTGTTTTTT. The V and J genes are TRBV5-1 and TRBJ1-4; D is unresolved. The V end lost 3 bases, the J end lost 8 bases, and 14 bases lay between the germline ends. Germline V gene data show CDR1 as SGHRS and CDR2 as YFSETQ. CDR3 size: 14 residues.

CDR3 residues: CASSLPSPTYEQYF. The CDR3 bases are TGCGCCAGCAGCTTGCCTAGCCCCACGTACGAGCAGTACTTC. The chain couples TRBV5-1 to TRBJ2-7; perhaps TRBD2 as D (5 bases). CDR3 length: 14 amino acids. CDR1 and CDR2 from the germline V gene are SGHRS and YFSETQ. V was pared by 1 base and J by 4 bases, with 12 bases between.

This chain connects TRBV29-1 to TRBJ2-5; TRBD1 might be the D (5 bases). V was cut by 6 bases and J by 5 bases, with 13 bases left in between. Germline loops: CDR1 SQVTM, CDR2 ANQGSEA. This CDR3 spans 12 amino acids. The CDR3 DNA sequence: TGCAGCGTCTCTAGGGGCTCGGAGACCCAGTACTTC. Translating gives CSVSRGSETQYF.

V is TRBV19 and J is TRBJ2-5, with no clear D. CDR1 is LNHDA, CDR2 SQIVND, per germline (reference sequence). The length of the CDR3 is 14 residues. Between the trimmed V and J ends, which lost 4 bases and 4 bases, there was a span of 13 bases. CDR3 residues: CASSKALVVETQYF. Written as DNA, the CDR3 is TGTGCCAGTAGTAAGGCGTTGGTGGTAGAGACCCAGTACTTC.

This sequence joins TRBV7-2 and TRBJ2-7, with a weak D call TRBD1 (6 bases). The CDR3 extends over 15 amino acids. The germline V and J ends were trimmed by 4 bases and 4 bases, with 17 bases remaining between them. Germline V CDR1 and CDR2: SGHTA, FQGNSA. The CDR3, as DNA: TGTGCCAGCAGCTCACAGGGAAGCGCGACTTACGAGCAGTACTTC. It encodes CASSSQGSATYEQYF.

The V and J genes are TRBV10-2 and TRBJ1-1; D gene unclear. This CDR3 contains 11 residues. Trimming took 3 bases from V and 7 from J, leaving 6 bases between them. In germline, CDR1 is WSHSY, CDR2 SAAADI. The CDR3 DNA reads TGCGCCAGCAGTGATTGGGATGAAGCTTTCTTT. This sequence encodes CASSDWDEAFF.

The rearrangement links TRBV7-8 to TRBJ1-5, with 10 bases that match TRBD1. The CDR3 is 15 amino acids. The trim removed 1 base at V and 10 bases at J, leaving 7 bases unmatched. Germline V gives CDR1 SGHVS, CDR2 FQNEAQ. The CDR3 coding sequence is TGTGCCAGCAGCTTAGAGAGACAGGGGGCCCCCCCCCAGCATTTT. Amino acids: CASSLERQGAPPQHF. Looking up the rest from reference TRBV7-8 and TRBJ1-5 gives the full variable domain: GAGVSQSPRYKVAKRGQDVALRCDPISGHVSLFWYQQALGQGPEFLTYFQNEAQLDKSGLPSDRFFAERPEGSVSTLKIQRTQQEDSAVYLCASSLERQGAPPQHFGDGTRLSIL.

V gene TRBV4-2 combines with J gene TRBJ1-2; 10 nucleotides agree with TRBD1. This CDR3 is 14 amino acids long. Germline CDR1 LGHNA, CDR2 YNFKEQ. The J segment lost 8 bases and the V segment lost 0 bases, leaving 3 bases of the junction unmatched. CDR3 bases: TGTGCCAGCAGCCAAGATGGACAGGGGGGAGGCTACACCTTC. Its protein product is CASSQDGQGGGYTF.

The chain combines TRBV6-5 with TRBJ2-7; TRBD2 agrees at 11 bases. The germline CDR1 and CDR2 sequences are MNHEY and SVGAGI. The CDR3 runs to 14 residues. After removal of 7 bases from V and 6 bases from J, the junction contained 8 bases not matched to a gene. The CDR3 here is CASKTSGARFEQYF. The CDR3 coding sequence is TGTGCCAGCAAGACTAGCGGGGCTCGCTTCGAGCAGTACTTC.

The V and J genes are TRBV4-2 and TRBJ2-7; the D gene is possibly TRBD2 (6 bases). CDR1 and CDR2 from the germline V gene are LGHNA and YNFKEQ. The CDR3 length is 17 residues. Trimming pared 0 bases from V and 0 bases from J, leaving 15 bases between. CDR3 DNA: TGTGCCAGCAGCCAAGATTGGAGGGGAATCAGCTCCTACGAGCAGTACTTC. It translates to CASSQDWRGISSYEQYF.

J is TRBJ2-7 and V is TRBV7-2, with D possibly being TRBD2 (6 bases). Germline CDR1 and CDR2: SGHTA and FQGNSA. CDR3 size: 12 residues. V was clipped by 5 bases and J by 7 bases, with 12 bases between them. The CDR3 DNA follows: TGTGCCAGCAGCCCCTACGGGGGAGAGCAGTACTTC. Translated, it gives CASSPYGGEQYF.

CDR3 protein: CSVVSSGNTIYF. The CDR3 DNA reads as TGCAGCGTTGTCAGCTCTGGAAACACCATATATTTT. The rearrangement links TRBV29-1 to TRBJ1-3; D not certain. Germline-derived CDR1 and CDR2 are SQVTM and ANQGSEA. This CDR3 has 12 amino acids. Trimming cost V 4 bases and J 0 bases, with 4 bases left between them.

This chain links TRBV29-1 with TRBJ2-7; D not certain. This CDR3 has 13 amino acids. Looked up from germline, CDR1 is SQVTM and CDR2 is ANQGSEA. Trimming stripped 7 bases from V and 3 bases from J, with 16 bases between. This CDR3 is CSARSLSSYEQYF. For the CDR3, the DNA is TGCAGCGCTAGGTCCCTTTCCAGCTACGAGCAGTACTTC.

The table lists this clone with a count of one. The CDR3 sequence is CASSPWNGRFDNSPLHF. The DNA of the CDR3 is TGTGCCAGTAGTCCTTGGAATGGGCGGTTTGATAATTCACCCCTCCACTTT. The rearrangement links TRBV19 to TRBJ1-6, with D unresolved. CDR1 is LNHDA and CDR2 is SQIVND in the germline V gene (reference sequence). The ends were cut back, 5 bases at V and 5 bases at J, with 19 bases in the middle. The CDR3 totals 17 residues.

The DNA of the CDR3 is TGTGCCAGCAGTTTTACGACAGCTACAGATGAAAAACTGTTTTTT. Translated: CASSFTTATDEKLFF. The V and J genes are TRBV6-5 and TRBJ1-4, with a possible D match to TRBD1 (5 bases). Germline V CDR1 and CDR2: MNHEY, SVGAGI. The CDR3 is made up of 15 amino acids. Trimming left V 4 bases short and J 6 bases short, with 15 bases between.